This T cell receptor beta chain stems from a study of blood T cell repertoires in COVID-19. As for the study in general: Specimens from acute and convalescent COVID-19 originated in the United States, Italy and Spain. T cells, B-cell-depleted T cells, or PBMCs supplied cDNA or gDNA.

Authors' analysis steps: Quantification of nucleated cells was approximated via reference gene primer amplification. The protocol was immunoSEQ multiplex PCR, while the TCRdb copy is restricted to in-frame clones and leaves out a portion. Clone size and the V and J calls come from that table; the DNA yielded D and trimming. This sample has roughly 140,000 clones, with roughly 82% found just once. Between the trimmed V and J ends, which lost 3 bases and 0 bases, there was a span of 18 bases. The CDR3 loop spans 19 amino acids. From germline, CDR1 is SEHNR and CDR2 FQNEAQ (reference sequence). Sequencing was performed on peripheral blood. The receptor was derived from a woman between 50 and 59 years old in a cohort sampled during active or convalescent COVID-19. This sequence joins TRBV7-9 and TRBJ2-6; TRBD1 is a possible D gene (5 bases). The CDR3 DNA is TGTGCCAGCAGCTTGGCCTTTAGGCAGGGCAACTCTGGGGCCAACGTCCTGACTTTC. Amino acids: CASSLAFRQGNSGANVLTF.